Each of the 5 T cell receptor beta chains below was sequenced from the same sample in a study of Ad26.COV2.S vaccination and SARS-CoV-2 variants. The protocol was immunoSEQ multiplex PCR, while the TCRdb copy is restricted to in-frame clones and leaves out a portion. The top ten hold about 10% of the sample, which has around 300,000 clones, approximately 86% seen once. The treatment was: 19 received Ad26.COV2.S at low or high dose, single or two shots; five or six received placebo; per-sample allocation not given. Sampling took place 63 days after the first vaccine or placebo injection. The source was peripheral blood, collected in a trial of Ad26.COV2.S vaccine versus placebo. The receptors were sampled from a person between 18 and 59 years old who received the Ad26.COV2.S COVID-19 vaccine or a placebo.

The sample holds one count of this clone. The chain combines TRBV5-4 with TRBJ2-3, with a tentative D call TRBD1 (6 bases). V shed 0 bases and J shed 2 bases, with 7 bases lying between them. This CDR3 is built from 14 residues. Looked up from germline, CDR1 is SGHNT and CDR2 is YYREEE (reference sequence). The CDR3 loop is CASSLDRATDTQYF. For the CDR3, the DNA is TGTGCCAGCAGCTTGGACAGGGCCACAGATACGCAGTATTTT.

The V gene is TRBV7-9, the J gene TRBJ2-7; 9 bases are a match to TRBD1. Per germline, CDR1 SEHNR and CDR2 FQNEAQ (reference sequence). CDR3 length: 16 residues. With 1 base clipped from V and 4 bases from J, the junction kept 8 bases outside the gene matches. CDR3 nucleotide sequence: TGTGCCAGCAGCTTAGACCCCGGGACAGGGTTTTACGAGCAGTACTTC. Protein sequence: CASSLDPGTGFYEQYF.

The V call is TRBV7-2, the J call TRBJ2-3; TRBD1 might be the D (6 bases). CDR3 length equals 15 residues. Germline V gives CDR1 SGHTA, CDR2 FQGNSA. V gave up 0 bases and J gave up 4 bases, with 11 bases separating them. DNA of the CDR3: TGTGCCAGCAGCTTAGCGAGGGGGTTAGCAGATACGCAGTATTTT. Translated, it gives CASSLARGLADTQYF.

The rearrangement links TRBV6-5 to TRBJ2-2; D is unresolved. V shed 2 bases and J shed 4 bases, with 11 bases lying between them. CDR3 size: 15 residues. Germline V lookup: CDR1 MNHEY, CDR2 SVGAGI. The CDR3 DNA follows: TGTGCCAGCAGTTACAACTCTATTCCCACCGGGGAGCTGTTTTTT. Its protein product is CASSYNSIPTGELFF.

The chain recombines TRBV19 with TRBJ1-1, with a weak D call TRBD1 (5 bases). The ends were cut back, 6 bases at V and 0 bases at J, with 8 bases in the middle. Germline lookup yields CDR1 LNHDA and CDR2 SQIVND (reference sequence). CDR3 length equals 13 residues. The CDR3 coding sequence is TGTGCCAGTAGCCAGGGCTTGAACACTGAAGCTTTCTTT. This encodes CASSQGLNTEAFF.